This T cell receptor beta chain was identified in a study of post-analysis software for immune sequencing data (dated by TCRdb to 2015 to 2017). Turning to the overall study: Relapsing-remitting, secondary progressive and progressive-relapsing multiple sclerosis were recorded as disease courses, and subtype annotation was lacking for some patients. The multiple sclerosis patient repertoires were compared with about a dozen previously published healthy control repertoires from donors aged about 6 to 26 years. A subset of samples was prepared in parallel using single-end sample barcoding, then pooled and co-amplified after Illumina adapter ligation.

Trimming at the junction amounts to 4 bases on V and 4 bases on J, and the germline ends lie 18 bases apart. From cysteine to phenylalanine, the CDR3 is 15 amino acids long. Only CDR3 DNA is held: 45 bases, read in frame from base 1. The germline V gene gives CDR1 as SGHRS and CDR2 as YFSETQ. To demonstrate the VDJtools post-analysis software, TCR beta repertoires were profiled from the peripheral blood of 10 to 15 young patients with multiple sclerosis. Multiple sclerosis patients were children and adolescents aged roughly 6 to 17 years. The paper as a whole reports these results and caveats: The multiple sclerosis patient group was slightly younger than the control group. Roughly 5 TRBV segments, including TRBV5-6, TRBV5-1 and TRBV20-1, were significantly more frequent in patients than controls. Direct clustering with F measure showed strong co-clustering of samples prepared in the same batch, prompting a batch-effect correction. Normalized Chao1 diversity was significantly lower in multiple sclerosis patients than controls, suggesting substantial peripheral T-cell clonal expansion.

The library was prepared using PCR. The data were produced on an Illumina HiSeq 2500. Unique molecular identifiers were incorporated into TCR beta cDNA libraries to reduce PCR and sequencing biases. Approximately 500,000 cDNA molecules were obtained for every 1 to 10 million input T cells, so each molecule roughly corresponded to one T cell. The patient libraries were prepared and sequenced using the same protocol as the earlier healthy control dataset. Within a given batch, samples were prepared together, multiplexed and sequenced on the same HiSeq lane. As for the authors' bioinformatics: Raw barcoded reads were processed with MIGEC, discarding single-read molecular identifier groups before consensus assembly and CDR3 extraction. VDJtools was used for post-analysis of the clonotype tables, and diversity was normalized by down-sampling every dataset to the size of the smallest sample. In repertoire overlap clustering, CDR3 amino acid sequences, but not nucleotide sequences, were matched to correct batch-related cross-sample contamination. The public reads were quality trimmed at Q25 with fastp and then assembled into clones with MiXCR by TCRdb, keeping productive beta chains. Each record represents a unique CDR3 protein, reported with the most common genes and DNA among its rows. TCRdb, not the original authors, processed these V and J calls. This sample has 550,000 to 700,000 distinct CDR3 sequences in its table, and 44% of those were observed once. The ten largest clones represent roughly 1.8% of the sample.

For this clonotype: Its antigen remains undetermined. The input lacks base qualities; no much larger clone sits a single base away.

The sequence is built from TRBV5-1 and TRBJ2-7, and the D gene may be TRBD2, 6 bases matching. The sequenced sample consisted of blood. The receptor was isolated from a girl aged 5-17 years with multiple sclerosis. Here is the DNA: TGCGCCAGCAGCGTTAGCGGTGACGAGGGTTACGAGCAGTACTTC. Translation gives CASSVSGDEGYEQYF. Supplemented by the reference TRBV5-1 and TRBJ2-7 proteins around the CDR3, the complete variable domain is KAGVTQTPRYLIKTRGQQVTLSCSPISGHRSVSWYQQTPGQGLQFLFEYFSETQRNKGNFPGRFSGRQFSNSRSEMNVSTLELGDSALYLCASSVSGDEGYEQYFGPGTRLTVT.